Presented here are 30 T cell receptor beta chains from one specimen sequenced in a study of blood T cell repertoires in COVID-19. The method was immunoSEQ multiplex PCR; TCRdb's version includes in-frame clones alone and lacks a portion of them. The sample records a few hundred thousand clones, nearly 90% being singletons. Material for sequencing was PBMCs or T cells enriched from blood (not recorded which). The receptors were sampled from a woman aged 25-40 years who had recovered from COVID-19.

This clone appeared a few times. V is TRBV6-5 and J is TRBJ1-1; D may be TRBD1 (6 bases). Germline assignment: CDR1 MNHEY and CDR2 SVGAGI. This CDR3 is 14 amino acids long. V was pared by 7 bases and J by 0 bases, with 12 bases between. The CDR3 loop reads CASKMDRLNTEAFF. The CDR3, as DNA: TGTGCCAGCAAGATGGACAGACTGAACACTGAAGCTTTCTTT.

The V call is TRBV29-1, the J call TRBJ2-1, with TRBD2 matching 8 bases. After removal of 0 bases from V and 8 bases from J, the junction contained 9 bases not matched to a gene. Germline V gene sequence: CDR1 SQVTM, CDR2 ANQGSEA. The CDR3 sequence is 15 residues long. CDR3 sequence reads: CSVEDPGGATYEQFF. The DNA of the CDR3 is TGCAGCGTTGAAGACCCCGGGGGGGCTACGTATGAGCAGTTCTTC.

The V gene is TRBV21-1, the J gene TRBJ2-6; the DNA was not compared with TRBD1, the D call given in the table. TRBV21-1 is an annotated pseudogene. This CDR3 has 20 amino acids. The CDR3 reads CASSKTRGTEGSSGANVLTF. The CDR3 coding sequence is TGTGCCAGCAGCAAAACCCGTGGGACAGAGGGAAGCTCTGGGGCCAACGTCCTGACTTTC.

As to this clone: The sample contains more than one DNA sequence encoding this CDR3. The V and J genes are TRBV5-1 and TRBJ2-5; D is ambiguous. V was shortened by 2 bases and J by 2 bases, with 7 bases between the two germline ends. The length of the CDR3 is 13 residues. Germline V gene data show CDR1 as SGHRS and CDR2 as YFSETQ. CDR3 nucleotide sequence: TGCGCCAGCAGCTTCCGACTGCAAGAGACCCAGTACTTC. Translated: CASSFRLQETQYF. The full variable domain, in which reference TRBV5-1 and TRBJ2-5 provide the parts outside the CDR3, is KAGVTQTPRYLIKTRGQQVTLSCSPISGHRSVSWYQQTPGQGLQFLFEYFSETQRNKGNFPGRFSGRQFSNSRSEMNVSTLELGDSALYLCASSFRLQETQYFGPGTRLLVL.

The rearrangement joins TRBV30 to TRBJ2-2, with D possibly being TRBD2 (6 bases). Germline lookup yields CDR1 GTSNPN and CDR2 SVGIG (reference sequence). The length of the CDR3 is 13 residues. V was shortened by 4 bases and J by 6 bases, with 12 bases between the two germline ends. CDR3 sequence reads: CAWTPRRAGELFF. CDR3 coding DNA: TGTGCCTGGACCCCAAGGAGGGCCGGGGAGCTGTTTTTT. The variable domain in full, with the rest retrieved from reference TRBV30 and TRBJ2-2, is SQTIHQWPATLVQPVGSPLSLECTVEGTSNPNLYWYRQAAGRGLQLLFYSVGIGQISSEVPQNLSASRPQDRQFILSSKKLLLSDSGFYLCAWTPRRAGELFFGEGSRLTVL.

The chain combines TRBV7-9 with TRBJ2-5; 10 nucleotides line up with TRBD2. The CDR3 consists of 19 residues. Germline CDR1 reads SEHNR; CDR2 reads FQNEAQ (reference sequence). Trimming removed 1 base from V and 5 bases from J; junction bases left unmatched: 16. The chain's CDR3 is CASSLVSASGGPWGETQYF. In DNA form, the CDR3 reads TGTGCCAGCAGCTTAGTGTCGGCTAGCGGGGGCCCGTGGGGGGAGACCCAGTACTTC. The entire variable domain, with the rest obtained from reference TRBV7-9 and TRBJ2-5, is as follows: DTGVSQNPRHKITKRGQNVTFRCDPISEHNRLYWYRQTLGQGPEFLTYFQNEAQLEKSRLLSDRFSAERPKGSFSTLEIQRTEQGDSAMYLCASSLVSASGGPWGETQYFGPGTRLLVL.

This clone was observed a few times. The rearrangement links TRBV7-8 to TRBJ2-2, with D perhaps TRBD2 (6 bases). The CDR3 loop spans 16 amino acids. Looked up from germline, CDR1 is SGHVS and CDR2 is FQNEAQ. The ends were cut back, 3 bases at V and 0 bases at J, with 11 bases in the middle. The CDR3 here is CASSLAGFANTGELFF. Written as DNA, the CDR3 is TGTGCCAGCAGCTTGGCGGGGTTCGCGAACACCGGGGAGCTGTTTTTT.

The chain is built from TRBV3-1 (or the pseudogene TRBV3-2) and TRBJ1-5, with D maybe TRBD1 (5 bases). V lost 1 base and J lost 0, with 10 bases in between. The CDR3 spans 16 residues. Germline assignment: CDR1 LGHDT and CDR2 YNNKEL (reference sequence). The CDR3 loop reads CASSQGGPYSNQPQHF. The CDR3 nucleotides are TGTGCCAGCAGCCAAGGGGGCCCATATAGCAATCAGCCCCAGCATTTT.

The chain is built from TRBV19 and TRBJ1-1; D is ambiguous. The CDR3 is 13 amino acids. Germline CDR1 LNHDA, CDR2 SQIVND (reference sequence). V lost 11 bases and J lost 1, with 14 bases in between. This CDR3 reads CACSGLGNTEAFF. The DNA of the CDR3 is TGTGCCTGTTCGGGGTTGGGGAACACTGAAGCTTTCTTT.

The CDR3 loop reads CASRILAGPGTGELFF. Written as DNA, the CDR3 is TGCGCCAGCAGAATACTAGCGGGCCCCGGCACCGGGGAGCTGTTTTTT. V usage is TRBV23-1 and J usage is TRBJ2-2; 9 bases map to TRBD2. TRBV23-1 is flagged as an ORF with uncertain function. V was clipped by 6 bases and J by 4 bases; unmatched bases: 9. The CDR3 covers 16 residues.

The chain employs TRBV1 and TRBJ1-2; the table's D call TRBD1 went unverified against the DNA. TRBV1 is designated a pseudogene. The CDR3 runs 13 residues. The CDR3: CTSSQQGDYGYTF. As DNA, the CDR3 is TGCACCAGCAGCCAACAAGGGGACTATGGCTACACCTTC.

This chain connects TRBV11-2 to TRBJ2-7; 12 positions agree with TRBD1. CDR1 is SGHAT, CDR2 FQNNGV, per germline. CDR3 length equals 16 residues. The J segment lost 5 bases and the V segment lost 5 bases, leaving 10 bases of the junction unmatched. This CDR3 reads CASSIDRDRGHHEQYF. The CDR3 region has the DNA TGTGCCAGCAGCATTGACCGGGACAGGGGGCATCACGAGCAGTACTTC.

In DNA, the CDR3 is TGTGCCAGCACCCGGAGGGCCGGGGACACTGAAGCTTTCTTT. Residues: CASTRRAGDTEAFF. This sequence joins TRBV2 and TRBJ1-1; D gene ambiguous. The V end lost 7 bases, the J end lost 3 bases, and 15 bases lay between the germline ends. Looked up from germline, CDR1 is SNHLY and CDR2 is FYNNEI. This CDR3 is 14 amino acids long.

This chain connects TRBV5-1 to TRBJ1-1, with D uncertain. Germline-derived CDR1 and CDR2 are SGHRS and YFSETQ. The CDR3 consists of 16 residues. V lost 0 bases, J lost 1 base, and 13 bases lay in between. The DNA for the CDR3 is TGCGCCAGCAGCTTGGCCTGGGCAGACAAGAACACTGAAGCTTTCTTT. Translation: CASSLAWADKNTEAFF.

This chain uses TRBV19 with TRBJ2-1, with a tentative D call TRBD1 (5 bases). This CDR3 has 12 residues. Germline lookup yields CDR1 LNHDA and CDR2 SQIVND (reference sequence). V lost 4 bases and J 15 bases, leaving 16 bases between the germline ends. CDR3 bases: TGTGCCAGTAGTAACAAACAGGAAATTGCGTTCTTC. Translating it yields CASSNKQEIAFF.

Written as DNA, the CDR3 is TGCGCCAGCAGCCAACATTTAAGGAGCTCCTACAATGAGCAGTTCTTC. This sequence encodes CASSQHLRSSYNEQFF. This rearrangement joins TRBV4-3 to TRBJ2-1; D is ambiguous. The CDR3 length is 16 residues. Germline lookup yields CDR1 LGHNA and CDR2 YSLEER. V shed 2 bases and J shed 0 bases, with 11 bases lying between them.

Remarks on this clone: The junction does not match germline at one end; this may be a read error. The chain uses TRBV13 and TRBJ2-2; D is uncertain. Germline V gives CDR1 PRHDT, CDR2 FYEKMQ (reference sequence). The CDR3 sequence is 12 residues long. This CDR3 reads CASTLSPGELFF. In DNA, the CDR3 is TGTGCCAGCACCTTATCTCCCGGGGAGCTGTTTTTT.

A single count supports this clone. The chain is built from TRBV5-1 and TRBJ1-3, with a possible D match to TRBD1 (6 bases). The CDR3 runs to 15 residues. Deletions cut 4 bases from V and 4 bases from J, with 15 bases between. The germline CDR1 and CDR2 sequences are SGHRS and YFSETQ. In DNA form, the CDR3 reads TGCGCCAGCAGCCCTTCGACAGGAGGAGGAAACACCATATATTTT. It specifies CASSPSTGGGNTIYF.

A few counts support this clone. The V and J genes are TRBV7-2 and TRBJ1-2; the D gene is possibly TRBD1 (6 bases). Trimming removed 1 base from V and 6 bases from J, with 9 bases in between. This CDR3 is 13 amino acids long. CDR1 and CDR2 (germline): SGHTA, FQGNSA. The CDR3 nucleotides are TGTGCCAGCAGCTTAGGGCAGGGGCATGGCTACACCTTC. This sequence encodes CASSLGQGHGYTF. The full variable domain, completed using reference TRBV7-2 and TRBJ1-2, is GAGVSQSPSNKVTEKGKDVELRCDPISGHTALYWYRQSLGQGLEFLIYFQGNSAPDKSGLPSDRFSAERTGGSVSTLTIQRTQQEDSAVYLCASSLGQGHGYTFGSGTRLTVV.

The V and J genes are TRBV29-1 and TRBJ1-1, with unresolved D. Trimming removed 6 bases at V and 1 base at J, with 6 bases between. This CDR3 is built from 11 residues. Germline V gene lookup returns CDR1 SQVTM and CDR2 ANQGSEA. The CDR3 loop is CSVLPNTEAFF. DNA for the CDR3: TGCAGCGTCCTACCGAACACTGAAGCTTTCTTT.

The chain joins TRBV2 to TRBJ1-5; TRBD1 matches 8 bases. In germline, CDR1 is SNHLY, CDR2 FYNNEI. CDR3 length: 16 amino acids. V shed 6 bases, J shed 3 bases, and the junction held 10 bases outside the gene matches. As DNA, the CDR3 is TGTGCCAGCAGGGAGACCGGGACAGGTCCCAATCAGCCCCAGCATTTT. This translates into CASRETGTGPNQPQHF.

The chain employs TRBV4-1 and TRBJ1-5, with D tentatively TRBD1 (6 bases). Trimming took off 3 bases at V and 11 bases at J, with 26 bases between the two ends. The CDR3 runs 17 residues. Germline V gives CDR1 MGHRA, CDR2 YSYEKL. The CDR3 protein is CASSQPSGATSVSAQHF. The CDR3 nucleotides are TGCGCCAGCAGCCAGCCATCAGGGGCCACCTCGGTATCGGCCCAGCATTTT.

V and J are TRBV2 and TRBJ2-7; 7 positions agree with TRBD1. Germline V gene lookup returns CDR1 SNHLY and CDR2 FYNNEI. V gave up 10 bases and J gave up 2 bases; unmatched junction bases: 11. CDR3 length: 14 amino acids. CDR3 loop: CATTPGQGAYEQYF. CDR3 coding DNA: TGTGCCACCACACCGGGGCAGGGGGCCTACGAGCAGTACTTC.

The chain links TRBV7-9 to TRBJ2-6, with no clear D. The CDR3 runs to 15 residues. The germline gives CDR1 SEHNR, CDR2 FQNEAQ (reference sequence). V lost 6 bases and J lost 0, with 9 bases in between. The CDR3 is CASSNTASGANVLTF. Here the CDR3 DNA reads TGTGCCAGCAGTAATACAGCCTCTGGGGCCAACGTCCTGACTTTC.

The J gene is TRBJ1-1, the V gene TRBV19, with TRBD1 identical over 9 bases. The CDR3 length is 17 residues. CDR1 LNHDA and CDR2 SQIVND come from the germline V gene (reference sequence). V shed 1 base and J 1 base; nucleotides not matched to a gene: 7. The CDR3 DNA is TGTGCCAGTAGTATAGGGTCGGGACAGGGTAGGAACACTGAAGCTTTCTTT. Protein sequence: CASSIGSGQGRNTEAFF.

The rearrangement joins TRBV6-2 or TRBV6-3 to TRBJ1-5; 9 bases fit TRBD1. This CDR3 comprises 16 residues. The trim removed 3 bases at V and 4 bases at J, leaving 7 bases unmatched. Germline V lookup: CDR1 MNHEY, CDR2 SVGEGT. The CDR3 loop is CASSYWLGQGNQPQHF. CDR3 DNA sequence: TGTGCCAGCAGTTATTGGCTGGGACAGGGAAATCAGCCCCAGCATTTT.

V gene TRBV2 combines with J gene TRBJ1-1; D perhaps matches TRBD1 (5 bases). The V gene lost 8 bases and the J gene lost 5 bases, with 15 bases spanning the gap. Germline CDR1 reads SNHLY; CDR2 reads FYNNEI. The CDR3 totals 13 residues. CDR3 DNA sequence: TGTGCCAGCCTTATCCTGGGGGGGACTGAAGCTTTCTTT. Protein: CASLILGGTEAFF.

The chain carries TRBV27 and TRBJ2-2; 7 bases agree with TRBD1. CDR3 length equals 16 residues. Trimming took 10 bases from V and 3 from J; bases not matched to a gene: 14. Germline lookup yields CDR1 MNHEY and CDR2 SMNVEV (reference sequence). The CDR3 nucleotides are TGTGCCATCGACAAAAGGGACAGCGGATACACCGGGGAGCTGTTTTTT. Its translation is CAIDKRDSGYTGELFF.

V is TRBV19 and J is TRBJ1-2; maybe TRBD1 (5 bases). Germline V lookup: CDR1 LNHDA, CDR2 SQIVND (reference sequence). The CDR3 loop spans 13 amino acids. V gave up 8 bases and J gave up 3 bases, with 13 bases separating them. The CDR3 protein is CASAREGYYGYTF. The CDR3 nucleotides read TGTGCCAGTGCCCGGGAGGGGTACTATGGCTACACCTTC.

The table lists this clone with a count of one. This rearrangement joins TRBV9 to TRBJ2-7, with 7 positions matching TRBD1. The CDR3 loop spans 14 amino acids. Trimming removed 2 bases from V and 5 bases from J; junction bases left unmatched: 7. CDR1 and CDR2 from the germline V gene are SGDLS and YYNGEE. CDR3: CASSVDRDTNEQYF. The CDR3 DNA sequence: TGTGCCAGCAGCGTCGACAGGGATACCAACGAGCAGTACTTC.